This T cell receptor (beta chain) is from a study of cytomegalovirus exposure and HLA in healthy donors. The PCR made use of 60 Vbeta and 13 Jbeta primers. Clones were sequenced by immunoSEQ multiplex PCR, and TCRdb holds only the in-frame ones, with some missing. Among fewer than 250,000 clones listed, roughly 75% were seen once. The CDR3 is 15 residues long. Germline CDR1 SNHLY, CDR2 FYNNEI. With 1 base removed from V and 1 base from J, the gap between germline ends came to 8 bases. The origin of this receptor is a woman younger than 45 in good health and CMV-seronegative. J is TRBJ1-3 and V is TRBV2; no clear D gene. Sequenced input: PBMCs. The CDR3 DNA sequence: TGTGCCAGCAGTGAAGGCGGTGGTTCTGGAAACACCATATATTTT. Amino acids: CASSEGGGSGNTIYF.